The 30 T cell receptor beta chains reported below all come from one sample, sequenced in a study of T cell repertoires in cytomegalovirus infection. From the reads, TCRdb called clonotypes with MiXCR, one entry per CDR3 protein. The sample contains approximately 250,000 distinct CDR3 sequences, roughly 22% of which appear only once. Input material: CD8+ T cells from PBMCs. All receptors come from a human donor in good health (CMV status not recorded). Some clones in this sample may be carry-over from other donors' samples.

The chain links TRBV5-1 to TRBJ1-2; perhaps TRBD1 as D (6 bases). The germline CDR1 and CDR2 sequences are SGHRS and YFSETQ. This CDR3 is built from 16 residues. Trimming took 2 bases from V and 1 from J, leaving 15 bases between them. For the CDR3, the DNA is TGCGCCAGCAGCTTAACAAATAGGACAGATAACTATGGCTACACCTTC. Translation gives CASSLTNRTDNYGYTF.

This clonotype was detected many times. This chain uses TRBV29-1 with TRBJ2-3; D possibly corresponds to TRBD1 (6 bases). Germline V gene data show CDR1 as SQVTM and CDR2 as ANQGSEA. This CDR3 contains 14 residues. Trimming pared 7 bases from V and 2 bases from J, leaving 16 bases between. Here the CDR3 reads CSAMSGAVTDTQYF. For the CDR3, the DNA is TGCAGCGCAATGTCAGGGGCCGTCACAGATACGCAGTATTTT.

The chain carries TRBV6-2 or TRBV6-3 and TRBJ2-7; perhaps TRBD1 as D (5 bases). CDR3 length equals 14 residues. Trimming left V 0 bases short and J 7 bases short, with 13 bases between. Germline V gene data show CDR1 as MNHEY and CDR2 as SVGEGT. CDR3: CASSYSRQSREQYF. CDR3 nucleotide sequence: TGTGCCAGCAGTTACTCGAGACAGTCGAGGGAGCAGTACTTC.

The rearrangement links TRBV12-3 or TRBV12-4 to TRBJ2-1; the D gene is possibly TRBD1 (6 bases). The CDR3 has 15 amino acids. V shed 3 bases and J shed 7 bases, with 16 bases lying between them. The CDR3 sequence is CASSLLGALGNEQFF. DNA for the CDR3: TGTGCCAGCAGTTTGTTGGGGGCTCTGGGGAATGAGCAGTTCTTC.

This clonotype was seen at least ten times. The V and J genes are TRBV7-6 and TRBJ2-1; D unclear. The CDR3 runs to 14 residues. The germline V gene has CDR1 SGHVS and CDR2 FNYEAQ. V was shortened by 4 bases and J by 5 bases, with 12 bases between the two germline ends. This chain's CDR3 is CASSSSTVNNEQFF. CDR3 nucleotides: TGTGCCAGCAGCTCATCCACCGTCAACAATGAGCAGTTCTTC.

This rearrangement joins TRBV4-1 to TRBJ2-7; D gene uncertain. CDR1 and CDR2 (germline): MGHRA, YSYEKL. The germline V and J ends were trimmed by 0 bases and 5 bases, with 8 bases remaining between them. The CDR3 loop spans 13 amino acids. The DNA of the CDR3 is TGCGCCAGCAGCCAAGATGCGGTACACGAGCAGTACTTC. As protein: CASSQDAVHEQYF.

Ten or more counts support this clonotype. The chain joins TRBV29-1 to TRBJ1-1; D is unresolved. Per germline, CDR1 SQVTM and CDR2 ANQGSEA. The length of the CDR3 is 11 residues. V was shortened by 6 bases and J by 0 bases, with 5 bases between the two germline ends. CDR3 coding DNA: TGCAGCGTCAGGATGAACACTGAAGCTTTCTTT. Translation gives CSVRMNTEAFF.

This clonotype was observed many times. V is TRBV7-2 and J is TRBJ2-7; D not resolved. Germline CDR1 reads SGHTA; CDR2 reads FQGNSA. Trimming took 5 bases from V and 2 from J, leaving 16 bases between them. The CDR3 spans 15 residues. CDR3 sequence (DNA): TGTGCCAGCAGCCTGTCGGTTTTCTCGGCCTACGAGCAGTACTTC. Translation: CASSLSVFSAYEQYF.

This rearrangement joins TRBV5-4 to TRBJ2-3; 8 bases agree with TRBD2. The germline gives CDR1 SGHNT, CDR2 YYREEE (reference sequence). CDR3 size: 16 residues. J lost 2 bases, V lost 2 bases, and 7 bases had no gene match. This CDR3 reads CASSFGSGVTTDTQYF. In DNA, the CDR3 is TGTGCCAGCAGCTTTGGTAGCGGGGTTACCACAGATACGCAGTATTTT.

This clonotype was counted at least ten times. This sequence joins TRBV5-1 and TRBJ1-1, with 9 bases lining up with TRBD1. The CDR3 has 13 amino acids. J lost 3 bases, V lost 6 bases, and 3 bases had no gene match. Germline CDR1 SGHRS, CDR2 YFSETQ. CDR3 loop: CASTWTGDTEAFF. CDR3 nucleotides: TGCGCCAGCACCTGGACAGGGGACACTGAAGCTTTCTTT.

This sequence joins TRBV28 and TRBJ1-5, with D unclear. The CDR3 is 15 residues long. Germline loops: CDR1 MDHEN, CDR2 SYDVKM. The V end lost 3 bases, the J end lost 2 bases, and 11 bases lay between the germline ends. In DNA, the CDR3 is TGTGCCAGCAGTTTCGAGTACCGAGGCAATCAGCCCCAGCATTTT. It codes for CASSFEYRGNQPQHF.

This clonotype was counted between two and nine times. The CDR3: CASSLAGFRYEQYF. Written as DNA, the CDR3 is TGTGCCAGCAGTTTAGCTGGATTTCGGTACGAGCAGTACTTC. This chain connects TRBV12-3 or TRBV12-4 to TRBJ2-7; D gene unclear. The CDR3 length is 14 residues. Trimming cost V 0 bases and J 4 bases, with 10 bases left between them.

This clonotype was seen a few times. The gene calls are TRBV15 and TRBJ1-1; perhaps TRBD1 as D (6 bases). CDR3 length: 13 residues. CDR1 is LNHNV, CDR2 YYDKDF, per germline (reference sequence). Trimming shortened V by 5 bases and J by 8 bases, and 15 bases separated the two germline ends. The CDR3: CATSVDRSSEAFF. CDR3 in DNA: TGTGCCACCAGCGTGGACAGATCCTCCGAAGCTTTCTTT.

In its sample, this clonotype was seen many times. This rearrangement joins TRBV2 to TRBJ2-2; D gene unclear. The germline gives CDR1 SNHLY, CDR2 FYNNEI. This CDR3 has 14 amino acids. The ends were cut back, 6 bases at V and 4 bases at J, with 12 bases in the middle. CDR3 residues: CASRAWTGTGELFF. The CDR3 DNA sequence: TGTGCCAGCAGGGCCTGGACCGGCACCGGGGAGCTGTTTTTT.

This clonotype has a handful of counts. The J gene is TRBJ2-1, the V gene TRBV11-3; D ambiguous. This CDR3 comprises 15 residues. CDR1 and CDR2 (germline): SGHNT, YENEEA. Trimming pared 0 bases from V and 9 bases from J, leaving 15 bases between. CDR3 protein: CASSLDYGRLTEQFF. The CDR3 coding sequence is TGTGCCAGCAGCTTAGATTACGGAAGGTTGACTGAGCAGTTCTTC.

The V and J genes are TRBV28 and TRBJ1-2, with a possible D match to TRBD1 (6 bases). This CDR3 comprises 17 residues. V lost 3 bases to trimming and J lost 2 bases, with 19 bases between them. From germline, CDR1 is MDHEN and CDR2 SYDVKM. In DNA form, the CDR3 reads TGTGCCAGCAGTTTCCGAATACGGGACACTGAAAACTATGGCTACACCTTC. Residues: CASSFRIRDTENYGYTF.

The J gene is TRBJ2-6, the V gene TRBV27, with D perhaps assigned TRBD1 or TRBD2 (5 bases each). V lost 6 bases and J lost 5, with 17 bases in between. CDR1 is MNHEY, CDR2 SMNVEV, per germline (reference sequence). This CDR3 region has 16 residues. The CDR3, as DNA: TGTGCCAGCAGCACGGACTCCCCGGGGCGGGCCAACGTCCTGACTTTC. Residues: CASSTDSPGRANVLTF.

The chain links TRBV9 to TRBJ2-2, with 7 bases fitting TRBD1. This CDR3 region has 15 residues. CDR1 and CDR2 (germline): SGDLS, YYNGEE. The junction had 7 bases not matched to a gene; V was cut back by 4 bases and J by 4 bases. The CDR3 nucleotides read TGTGCCAGCAGCTCCCGGGACAGACTCACCGGGGAGCTGTTTTTT. Amino acid sequence: CASSSRDRLTGELFF.

This clonotype turned up a few times. The chain carries TRBV6-6 and TRBJ2-3, with D perhaps assigned TRBD1 or TRBD2 (5 bases each). The CDR3 spans 12 residues. Germline V gives CDR1 MNHNY, CDR2 SVGAGI (reference sequence). Between the trimmed V and J ends, which lost 5 bases and 7 bases, there was a span of 10 bases. CDR3 sequence: CASSGDLNTQYF. In nucleotides, the CDR3 is TGTGCCAGCAGTGGGGACCTAAATACGCAGTATTTT.

The chain recombines TRBV7-9 with TRBJ2-6; D might be TRBD1 or TRBD2, each matching 5 bases. Germline values: CDR1 SEHNR, CDR2 FQNEAQ (reference sequence). V dropped 2 bases and J dropped 4 bases, with 12 bases sitting between them. The CDR3 extends over 16 amino acids. This CDR3 reads CASSLPRDAGANVLTF. The CDR3, as DNA: TGTGCCAGCAGCTTACCCCGGGACGCGGGGGCCAACGTCCTGACTTTC.

A few counts support this clonotype. The V and J genes are TRBV12-3 or TRBV12-4 and TRBJ1-4; TRBD1 matches at 9 bases. V gave up 5 bases and J gave up 10 bases; unmatched junction bases: 5. The CDR3 covers 13 residues. The CDR3 loop reads CASSPPTGGKLFF. The CDR3 region has the DNA TGTGCCAGCAGTCCCCCGACAGGGGGAAAACTGTTTTTT.

This clonotype was detected a few times. The chain joins TRBV29-1 to TRBJ2-7; 8 bases line up with TRBD1. Looked up from germline, CDR1 is SQVTM and CDR2 is ANQGSEA. The CDR3 consists of 15 residues. Unmatched junction bases numbered 15, after V lost 6 bases and J lost 5 bases. CDR3 DNA: TGCAGCGTGCGCCGCAAACCGGGACAGGAGGACGAGCAGTACTTC. Translating gives CSVRRKPGQEDEQYF.

The rearrangement uses TRBV7-4 and TRBJ1-2; 8 bases are shared with TRBD1. V was clipped by 5 bases and J by 1 base; unmatched bases: 6. The CDR3 has 15 amino acids. Germline V gene lookup returns CDR1 SGHVT and CDR2 SQSDAQ. The CDR3 DNA sequence: TGTGCCAGCAGCCCCGGGACAGGATATAACTATGGCTACACCTTC. Protein: CASSPGTGYNYGYTF.

This clonotype was seen only a few times. The V gene is TRBV5-4, the J gene TRBJ2-5; D remains unclear. V lost 1 base, J lost 0 bases, and 16 bases lay in between. CDR3 length: 17 residues. Germline lookup yields CDR1 SGHNT and CDR2 YYREEE (reference sequence). The DNA of the CDR3 is TGTGCCAGCAGCTTGCGAGCTCCAGTACTAAACCAAGAGACCCAGTACTTC. Translation: CASSLRAPVLNQETQYF.

There are a few counts of this clonotype. The chain couples TRBV9 to TRBJ2-7; 10 bases are shared with TRBD1. Germline CDR1 SGDLS, CDR2 YYNGEE. The CDR3 totals 15 residues. The V and J ends lost 4 bases and 3 bases, in that order; junction bases with no gene match: 7. The CDR3 DNA reads TGTGCCAGCAGCCTGCGACAGGGGGCTATCTACGAGCAGTACTTC. Its protein is CASSLRQGAIYEQYF. Combining the CDR3 with reference TRBV9 and TRBJ2-7 gives the whole variable domain DSGVTQTPKHLITATGQRVTLRCSPRSGDLSVYWYQQSLDQGLQFLIQYYNGEERAKGNILERFSAQQFPDLHSELNLSSLELGDSALYFCASSLRQGAIYEQYFGPGTRLTVT.

This clonotype was counted many times. The chain is built from TRBV12-3 or TRBV12-4 and TRBJ2-2; possibly TRBD1 for D (6 bases). Between the trimmed V and J ends, which lost 6 bases and 1 base, there was a span of 18 bases. The CDR3 has 17 amino acids. This CDR3 is CASRPHFRDKNTGELFF. CDR3 nucleotide sequence: TGTGCCAGCAGGCCCCACTTTCGGGACAAGAACACCGGGGAGCTGTTTTTT.

This clonotype was counted at least ten times. The chain carries TRBV7-9 and TRBJ1-2, with TRBD1 identical over 8 bases. Losses at the gene ends were 4 bases for V and 4 bases for J; bases not matched to a gene: 2. CDR1 is SEHNR, CDR2 FQNEAQ, per germline (reference sequence). The CDR3 is made up of 13 amino acids. CDR3 sequence reads: CASSYGQGYGYTF. The CDR3 DNA follows: TGTGCCAGCAGCTATGGACAGGGCTATGGCTACACCTTC.

This chain links TRBV14 with TRBJ2-1; D might be TRBD1 (6 bases). CDR1 and CDR2 from the germline V gene are SGHDN and FVKESK. V was trimmed by 2 bases and J by 0 bases, leaving 8 bases between them. CDR3 length: 15 residues. CDR3: CASSQRGNSYNEQFF. In DNA, the CDR3 is TGTGCCAGCAGCCAAAGGGGGAACTCCTACAATGAGCAGTTCTTC.

The CDR3: CASSIEESSYNEQFF. CDR3 in DNA: TGTGCCAGTAGTATAGAGGAAAGCTCCTACAATGAGCAGTTCTTC. V usage is TRBV19 and J usage is TRBJ2-1; no firm D call. The CDR3 has 15 amino acids. Looked up from germline, CDR1 is LNHDA and CDR2 is SQIVND (reference sequence). The ends were cut back, 0 bases at V and 0 bases at J, with 6 bases in the middle.

In this sample, this clonotype turned up a few times. J is TRBJ1-2 and V is TRBV20-1; D gene ambiguous. The CDR3 is made up of 19 amino acids. The germline V and J ends were trimmed by 1 base and 3 bases, with 27 bases remaining between them. Per germline, CDR1 DFQATT and CDR2 SNEGSKA (reference sequence). CDR3 sequence (DNA): TGCAGTGCTAGAGCCCCACCTTCTGCTCACCCCTATAAGGACTATGGCTACACCTTC. It codes for CSARAPPSAHPYKDYGYTF.